The entry that follows covers one T cell receptor (beta chain) sequence. Its antigen is unknown. The sample is drawn from a study of T-cell memory formation after mild COVID-19. Background on the study: Clustering of TCRs was largely donor specific. Regarding the study as a whole: From day 15 to 85, contracting clones were balanced between CD4 and CD8, whereas later expanders leaned toward CD4+.

Constant-segment primers served in 5'RACE that generated TCR alpha and TCR beta cDNA libraries bearing sample barcodes and UMIs. TCRdb called the 5' RACE reads again in MiXCR, with one record for every CDR3 protein. Among around 440,000 distinct CDR3 sequences listed, around a sixth were seen once. From germline, CDR1 is DFQATT and CDR2 SNEGSKA (reference sequence). V lost 0 bases, J lost 2 bases, and 10 bases lay in between. The CDR3 sequence is 14 residues long. The receptor was isolated from an adult woman who had mild COVID-19 (a few samples of this study predate the infection). Cell type and time point are not known. Sequenced input: PBMCs or a T cell subset sorted from them (not recorded which). The V gene is TRBV20-1, the J gene TRBJ1-2; no clear D gene. CDR3 amino acids: CSARDSEENYGYTF. The CDR3 DNA follows: TGCAGTGCTAGAGATAGTGAGGAAAACTATGGCTACACCTTC.